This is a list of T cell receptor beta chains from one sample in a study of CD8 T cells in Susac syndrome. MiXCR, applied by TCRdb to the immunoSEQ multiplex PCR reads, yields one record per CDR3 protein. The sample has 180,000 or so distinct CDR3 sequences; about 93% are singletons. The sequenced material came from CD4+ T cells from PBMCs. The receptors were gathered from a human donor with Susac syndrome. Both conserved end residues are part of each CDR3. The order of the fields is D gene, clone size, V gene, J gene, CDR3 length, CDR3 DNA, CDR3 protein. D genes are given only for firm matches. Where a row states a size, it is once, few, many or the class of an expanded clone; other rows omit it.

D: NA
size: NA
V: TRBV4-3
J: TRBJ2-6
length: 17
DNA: TGCGCCAGCAGCCAAGATCGCCAGTTGACTGGGGCCAACGTCCTGACTTTC
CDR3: CASSQDRQLTGANVLTF

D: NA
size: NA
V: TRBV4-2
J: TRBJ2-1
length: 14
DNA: TGTGCCAGCAGCCCCATAAAGTCTCCTAATGAGCAGTTCTTC
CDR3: CASSPIKSPNEQFF

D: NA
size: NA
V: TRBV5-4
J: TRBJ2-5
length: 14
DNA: TGTGCCAGCAGCTTGGACTTGGGGCAAGAGACCCAGTACTTC
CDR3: CASSLDLGQETQYF

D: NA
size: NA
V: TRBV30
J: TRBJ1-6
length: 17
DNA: TGTGCCTGGAATGGGGGATTGGGACCCAGGAATAATTCACCCCTCCACTTT
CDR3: CAWNGGLGPRNNSPLHF

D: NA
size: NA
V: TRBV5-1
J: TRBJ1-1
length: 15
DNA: TGCGCCAGCAGCTTGGGGGGGGTCGGTGGCACTGAAGCTTTCTTT
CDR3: CASSLGGVGGTEAFF

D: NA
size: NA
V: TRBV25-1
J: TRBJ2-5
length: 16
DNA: TGTGCCAGCAGTGATCGTGGCCGACAGGGAGGAGAGACCCAGTACTTC
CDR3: CASSDRGRQGGETQYF

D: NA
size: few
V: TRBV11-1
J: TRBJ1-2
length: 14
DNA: TGTGCCAGCAGCTTAGCGCGAGACTCCTATGGCTACACCTTC
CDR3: CASSLARDSYGYTF

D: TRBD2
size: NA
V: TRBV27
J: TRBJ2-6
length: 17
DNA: TGCGCCAGCACCCGACTAGCGGGTTTATCTGGGGCCAACGTCCTGACTTTC
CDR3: CASTRLAGLSGANVLTF

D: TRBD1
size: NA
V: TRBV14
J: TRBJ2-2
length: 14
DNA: TGTGCCAGCAGCCAAGGAACAGGGGCCGGGGAGCTGTTTTTT
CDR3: CASSQGTGAGELFF

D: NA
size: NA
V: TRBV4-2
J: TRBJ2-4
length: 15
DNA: TGTGCCAGCAGCCTATCGAGGGCAGTCAAAAACATTCAGTACTTC
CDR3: CASSLSRAVKNIQYF

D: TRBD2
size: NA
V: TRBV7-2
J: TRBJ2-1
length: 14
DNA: TGTGCCAGCAGACAAGGACTAGCGGGAGATGAGCAGTTCTTC
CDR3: CASRQGLAGDEQFF

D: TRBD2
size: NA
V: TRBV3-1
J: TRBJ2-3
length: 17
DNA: TGTGCCAGCAGCCAAGATCGACTAGCGGAAGCTACAGATACGCAGTATTTT
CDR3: CASSQDRLAEATDTQYF

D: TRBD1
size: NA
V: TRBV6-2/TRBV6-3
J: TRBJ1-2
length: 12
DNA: TGTGCCAGCAGAAACAGGGGGCTTGGCTACACCTTC
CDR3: CASRNRGLGYTF

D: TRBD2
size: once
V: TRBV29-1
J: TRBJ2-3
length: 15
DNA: TGCAGCACTCTAGCCCTAGCGGGGCGCACAGATACGCAGTATTTT
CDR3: CSTLALAGRTDTQYF

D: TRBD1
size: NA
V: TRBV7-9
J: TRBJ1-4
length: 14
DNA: TGTGCCAGCAGTAAAGGGACAGATAATGAAAAACTGTTTTTT
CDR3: CASSKGTDNEKLFF

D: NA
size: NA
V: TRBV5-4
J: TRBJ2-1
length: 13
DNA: TGTGCCGTCAAACGACAGGTGAACAATGAGCAGTTCTTC
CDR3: CAVKRQVNNEQFF

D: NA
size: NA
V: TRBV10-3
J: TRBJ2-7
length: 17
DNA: TGTGCCATCAGTGGGGACGGACAGCCCCATGGTCCCTACGAGCAGTACTTC
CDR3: CAISGDGQPHGPYEQYF

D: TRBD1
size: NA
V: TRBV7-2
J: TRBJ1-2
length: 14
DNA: TGTGCCAGCAGCCTTATAGGACAGGGGGCCGGCTACACCTTC
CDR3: CASSLIGQGAGYTF

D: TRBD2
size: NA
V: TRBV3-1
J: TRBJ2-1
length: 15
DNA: TGTGCCAGCAGCCATGCGGGAGAGAGGGTCGATGAGCAGTTCTTC
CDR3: CASSHAGERVDEQFF